These 2 T cell receptor beta chains were sequenced from one sample in a study of T cell responses to AZD1222 COVID-19 vaccine. Sequencing used immunoSEQ multiplex PCR; TCRdb keeps in-frame clones, though not all of them. The table lists around 100,000 clones, roughly nine tenths of them singletons. The material was peripheral blood, obtained on day 0 of AZD1222 vaccination. These receptors were obtained from an adult in good health.

The rearrangement joins TRBV30 to TRBJ1-1; D remains ambiguous. V was clipped by 5 bases and J by 1 base, with 11 bases between them. Germline V CDR1 and CDR2: GTSNPN, SVGIG (reference sequence). The CDR3 has 13 amino acids. This CDR3 is CAWVRVSNTEAFF. DNA of the CDR3: TGTGCCTGGGTAAGGGTTTCGAACACTGAAGCTTTCTTT. Using reference TRBV30 and TRBJ1-1 for the parts outside the CDR3, the full variable domain is SQTIHQWPATLVQPVGSPLSLECTVEGTSNPNLYWYRQAAGRGLQLLFYSVGIGQISSEVPQNLSASRPQDRQFILSSKKLLLSDSGFYLCAWVRVSNTEAFFGQGTRLTVV.

This chain connects TRBV12-5 to TRBJ2-1; TRBD2 aligns across 10 bases. The trim removed 0 bases at V and 1 base at J, leaving 6 bases unmatched. The CDR3 loop spans 18 amino acids. In germline, CDR1 is LGHNT, CDR2 FRNRAP. CDR3 in amino acids: CASGLVLEREGSYNEQFF. The CDR3 DNA reads as TGTGCTAGTGGTTTGGTACTTGAGCGGGAGGGGTCCTACAATGAGCAGTTCTTC.